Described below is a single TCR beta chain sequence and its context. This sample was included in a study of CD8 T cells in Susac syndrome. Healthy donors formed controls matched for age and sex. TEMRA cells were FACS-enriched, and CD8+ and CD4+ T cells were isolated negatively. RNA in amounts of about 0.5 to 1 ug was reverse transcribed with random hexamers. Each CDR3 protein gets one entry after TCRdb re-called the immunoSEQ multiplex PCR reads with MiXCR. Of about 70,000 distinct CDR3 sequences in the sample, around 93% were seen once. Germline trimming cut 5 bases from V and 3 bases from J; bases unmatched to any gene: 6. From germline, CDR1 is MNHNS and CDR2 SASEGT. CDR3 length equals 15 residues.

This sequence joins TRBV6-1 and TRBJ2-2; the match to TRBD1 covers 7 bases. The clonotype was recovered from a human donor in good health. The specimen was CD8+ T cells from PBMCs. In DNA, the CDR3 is TGTGCCAGCAGTATAGGGGGCTGGGACACCGGGGAGCTGTTTTTT. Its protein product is CASSIGGWDTGELFF.